This T cell receptor beta chain was identified in a study of cytomegalovirus exposure and HLA in healthy donors. Regarding the study as a whole: Reported findings show TCR beta sequences accurately forecast HLA-A and HLA-B alleles in most subjects.

CDR1 is MGHRA, CDR2 YSYEKL, per germline. The junction had 7 bases not matched to a gene; V was cut back by 3 bases and J by 10 bases. The length of the CDR3 is 16 residues. Amplification used 60 Vbeta primers and 13 Jbeta primers. The method was immunoSEQ multiplex PCR; TCRdb's version includes in-frame clones alone and lacks a portion of them. This table holds about 180,000 clones, 80% found once. Concerning this clone itself: Its antigen is currently unknown.

The receptor's source is a man aged 40-50 years in good health and CMV-seronegative. The V and J genes are TRBV4-1 and TRBJ2-6; 12 bases align to TRBD1. What was sequenced was PBMCs. The CDR3 sequence: CASSQVGTGGKNVLTF. The CDR3 DNA sequence: TGCGCCAGCAGCCAGGTCGGGACAGGGGGCAAAAACGTCCTGACTTTC.